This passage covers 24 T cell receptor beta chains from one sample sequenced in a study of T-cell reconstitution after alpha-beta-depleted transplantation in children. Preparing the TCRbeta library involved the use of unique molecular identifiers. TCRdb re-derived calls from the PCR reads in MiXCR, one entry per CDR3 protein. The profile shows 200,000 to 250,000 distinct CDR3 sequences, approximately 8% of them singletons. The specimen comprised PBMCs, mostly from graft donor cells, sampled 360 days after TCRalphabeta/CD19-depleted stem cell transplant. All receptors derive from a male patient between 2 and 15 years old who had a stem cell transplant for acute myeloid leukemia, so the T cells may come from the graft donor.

The CDR3 protein is CASSQARGRSYTQYF. The DNA for the CDR3 is TGTGCCAGCAGTCAAGCTAGGGGGAGATCGTATACGCAGTATTTT. The chain combines TRBV12-3 or TRBV12-4 with TRBJ2-3, with D possibly TRBD1 on 6 matching bases. The V and J ends lost 5 bases and 7 bases respectively, with 19 bases between them. The CDR3 spans 15 residues.

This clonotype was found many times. The CDR3 region is CASSFLPGLAGYNEQFF. CDR3 coding DNA: TGCGCCAGCAGCTTTCTTCCGGGACTAGCGGGCTACAATGAGCAGTTCTTC. The chain is built from TRBV5-1 and TRBJ2-1; 12 nucleotides align to TRBD2. Germline CDR1 and CDR2: SGHRS and YFSETQ. This CDR3 spans 17 amino acids. V lost 2 bases to trimming and J lost 3 bases; unmatched junction nucleotides: 6.

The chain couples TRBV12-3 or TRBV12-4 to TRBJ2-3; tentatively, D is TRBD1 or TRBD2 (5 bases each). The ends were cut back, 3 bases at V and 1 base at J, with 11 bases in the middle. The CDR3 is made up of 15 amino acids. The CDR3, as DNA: TGTGCCAGCAGTTTCCCAGGGACCGGCACAGATACGCAGTATTTT. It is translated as CASSFPGTGTDTQYF.

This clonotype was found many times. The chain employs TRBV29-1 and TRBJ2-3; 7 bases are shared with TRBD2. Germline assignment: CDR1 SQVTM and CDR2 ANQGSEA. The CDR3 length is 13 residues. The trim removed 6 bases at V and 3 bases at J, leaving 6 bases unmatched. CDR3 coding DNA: TGCAGCGTCCCGGGACTACTAACAGATACGCAGTATTTT. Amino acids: CSVPGLLTDTQYF.

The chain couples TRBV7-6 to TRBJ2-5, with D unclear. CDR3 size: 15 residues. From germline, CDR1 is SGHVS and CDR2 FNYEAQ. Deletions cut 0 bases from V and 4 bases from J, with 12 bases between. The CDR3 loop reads CASSLAGPFTETQYF. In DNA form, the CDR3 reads TGTGCCAGCAGCTTAGCGGGCCCCTTTACAGAGACCCAGTACTTC. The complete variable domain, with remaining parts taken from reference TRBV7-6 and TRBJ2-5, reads GAGVSQSPRYKVTKRGQDVALRCDPISGHVSLYWYRQALGQGPEFLTYFNYEAQQDKSGLPNDRFSAERPEGSISTLTIQRTEQRDSAMYRCASSLAGPFTETQYFGPGTRLLVL.

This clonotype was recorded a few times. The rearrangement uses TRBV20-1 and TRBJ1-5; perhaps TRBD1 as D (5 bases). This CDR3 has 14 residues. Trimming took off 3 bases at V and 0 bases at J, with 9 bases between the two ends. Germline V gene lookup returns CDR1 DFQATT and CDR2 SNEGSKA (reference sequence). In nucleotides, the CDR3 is TGCAGTGCTAGCAAAGACAGTAGCAATCAGCCCCAGCATTTT. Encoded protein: CSASKDSSNQPQHF.

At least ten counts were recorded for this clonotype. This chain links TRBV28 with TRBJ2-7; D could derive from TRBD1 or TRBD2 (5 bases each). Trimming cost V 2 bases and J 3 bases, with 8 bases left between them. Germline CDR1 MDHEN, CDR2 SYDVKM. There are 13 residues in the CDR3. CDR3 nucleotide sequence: TGTGCCAGCAGTTTAGGGGGAGTCTACGAGCAGTACGTC. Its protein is CASSLGGVYEQYV.

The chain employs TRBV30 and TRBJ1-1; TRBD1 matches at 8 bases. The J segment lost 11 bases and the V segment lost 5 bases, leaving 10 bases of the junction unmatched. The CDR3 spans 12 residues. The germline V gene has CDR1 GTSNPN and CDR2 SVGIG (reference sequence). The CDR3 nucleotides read TGTGCCTGGGGACAGGGTGGTCCCGAGGCTTTCTTT. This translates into CAWGQGGPEAFF.

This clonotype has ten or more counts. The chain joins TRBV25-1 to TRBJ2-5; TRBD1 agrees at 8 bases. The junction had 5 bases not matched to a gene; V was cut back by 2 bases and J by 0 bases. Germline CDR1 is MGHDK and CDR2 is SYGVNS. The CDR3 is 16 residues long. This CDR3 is CASSEADREYQETQYF. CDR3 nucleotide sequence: TGTGCCAGCAGTGAAGCGGACAGGGAGTACCAAGAGACCCAGTACTTC.

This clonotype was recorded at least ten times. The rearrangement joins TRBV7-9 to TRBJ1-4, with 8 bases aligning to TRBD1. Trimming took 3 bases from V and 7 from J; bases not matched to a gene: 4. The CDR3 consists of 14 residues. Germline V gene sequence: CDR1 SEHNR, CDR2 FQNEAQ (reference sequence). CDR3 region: CASSFDRGREKLFF. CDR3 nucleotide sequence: TGTGCCAGCAGCTTTGACAGGGGTCGTGAAAAACTGTTTTTT.

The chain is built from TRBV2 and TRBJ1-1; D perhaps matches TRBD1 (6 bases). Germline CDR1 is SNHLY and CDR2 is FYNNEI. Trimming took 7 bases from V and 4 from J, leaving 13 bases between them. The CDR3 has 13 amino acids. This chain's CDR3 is CASNYEGGTEAFF. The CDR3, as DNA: TGTGCCAGCAACTATGAGGGGGGCACTGAAGCTTTCTTT.

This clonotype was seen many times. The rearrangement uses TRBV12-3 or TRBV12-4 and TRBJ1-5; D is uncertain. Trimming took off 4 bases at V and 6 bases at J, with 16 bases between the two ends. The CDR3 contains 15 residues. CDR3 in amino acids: CASSSQDGRGQPQHF. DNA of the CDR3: TGTGCCAGCAGTTCCCAGGACGGTCGCGGTCAGCCCCAGCATTTT.

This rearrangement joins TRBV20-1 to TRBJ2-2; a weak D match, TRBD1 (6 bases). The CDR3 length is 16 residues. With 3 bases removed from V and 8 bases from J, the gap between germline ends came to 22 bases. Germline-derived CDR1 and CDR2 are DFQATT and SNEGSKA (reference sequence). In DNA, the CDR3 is TGCAGTGCTAGCTCCCTCGGACAGCTTGGCGGGGGGGAGCTGTTTTTT. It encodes CSASSLGQLGGGELFF.

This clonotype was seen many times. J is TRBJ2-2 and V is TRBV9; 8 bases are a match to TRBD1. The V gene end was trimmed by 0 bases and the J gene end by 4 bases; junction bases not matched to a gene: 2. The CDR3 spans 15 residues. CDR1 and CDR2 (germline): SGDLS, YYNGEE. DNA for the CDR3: TGTGCCAGCAGCGTAGGGACAGGGAGCACCGGGGAGCTGTTTTTT. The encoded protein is CASSVGTGSTGELFF.

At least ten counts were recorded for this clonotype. CDR3 DNA: TGCAGTGCTAGGGAAGGCACAGATACGCAGTATTTT. Amino acids: CSAREGTDTQYF. This chain joins TRBV20-1 and TRBJ2-3, with D uncertain. Germline loops: CDR1 DFQATT, CDR2 SNEGSKA (reference sequence). The CDR3 is 12 residues long. The V end was cut by 3 bases, the J end by 1 base, with 5 bases between.

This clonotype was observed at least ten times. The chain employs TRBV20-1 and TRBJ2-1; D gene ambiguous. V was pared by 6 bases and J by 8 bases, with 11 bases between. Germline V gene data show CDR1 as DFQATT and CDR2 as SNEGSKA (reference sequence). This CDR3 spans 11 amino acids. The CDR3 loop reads CSARIGDEQFF. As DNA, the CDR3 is TGCAGTGCGCGAATCGGCGATGAGCAGTTCTTC.

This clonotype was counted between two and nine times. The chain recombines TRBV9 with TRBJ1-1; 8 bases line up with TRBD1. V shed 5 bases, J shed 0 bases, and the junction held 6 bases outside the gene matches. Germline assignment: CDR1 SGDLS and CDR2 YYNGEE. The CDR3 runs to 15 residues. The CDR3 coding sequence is TGTGCCAGCAGAGTGATGGACAGGGTGAACACTGAAGCTTTCTTT. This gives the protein CASRVMDRVNTEAFF.

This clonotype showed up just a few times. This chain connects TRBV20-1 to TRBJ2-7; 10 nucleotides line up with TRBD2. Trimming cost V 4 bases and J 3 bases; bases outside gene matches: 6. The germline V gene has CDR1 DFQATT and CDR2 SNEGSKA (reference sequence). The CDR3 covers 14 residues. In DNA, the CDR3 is TGCAGTGCTACCCTAGCGGGAGCCAACTACGAGCAGTACTTC. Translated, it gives CSATLAGANYEQYF.

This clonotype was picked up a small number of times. CDR3 bases: TGTGCCAGCAGTTACAGGGCTGTCCTAGCGGGGACCTCCTACGAGCAGTACGTC. Translating gives CASSYRAVLAGTSYEQYV. This chain uses TRBV12-3 or TRBV12-4 with TRBJ2-7, with 9 bases lining up with TRBD2. V shed 4 bases, J shed 0 bases, and the junction held 13 bases outside the gene matches. The CDR3 has 18 residues.

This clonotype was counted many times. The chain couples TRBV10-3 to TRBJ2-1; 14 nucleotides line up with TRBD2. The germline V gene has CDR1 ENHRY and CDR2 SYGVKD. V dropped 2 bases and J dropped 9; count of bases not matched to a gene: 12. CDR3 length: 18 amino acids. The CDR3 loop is CAISETNPGTSGSSEQFF. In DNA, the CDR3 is TGTGCCATCAGTGAGACCAACCCCGGGACTAGCGGGAGTAGTGAGCAGTTCTTC.

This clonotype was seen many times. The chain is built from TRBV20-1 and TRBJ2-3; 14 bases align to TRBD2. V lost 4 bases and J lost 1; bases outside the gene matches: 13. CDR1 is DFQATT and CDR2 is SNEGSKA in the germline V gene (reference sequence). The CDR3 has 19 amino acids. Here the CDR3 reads CSAIRTSGRIGRGTDTQYF. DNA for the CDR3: TGCAGTGCTATAAGGACTAGCGGGAGGATTGGAAGGGGCACAGATACGCAGTATTTT.

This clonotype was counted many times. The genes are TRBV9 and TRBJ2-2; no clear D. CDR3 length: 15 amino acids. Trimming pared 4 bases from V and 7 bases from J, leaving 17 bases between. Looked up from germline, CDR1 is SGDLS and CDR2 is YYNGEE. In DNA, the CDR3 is TGTGCCAGCAGCCCCTCCCCCGGACGGGTCGGGGAGCTGTTTTTT. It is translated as CASSPSPGRVGELFF.

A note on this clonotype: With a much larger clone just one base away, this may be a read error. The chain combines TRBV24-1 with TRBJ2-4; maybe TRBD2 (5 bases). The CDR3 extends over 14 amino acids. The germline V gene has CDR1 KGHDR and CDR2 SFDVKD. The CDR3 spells CAASDYRAKNIQYF. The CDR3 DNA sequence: TGTGCCGCCAGTGACTACAGAGCCAAAAACATTCAGTACTTC.

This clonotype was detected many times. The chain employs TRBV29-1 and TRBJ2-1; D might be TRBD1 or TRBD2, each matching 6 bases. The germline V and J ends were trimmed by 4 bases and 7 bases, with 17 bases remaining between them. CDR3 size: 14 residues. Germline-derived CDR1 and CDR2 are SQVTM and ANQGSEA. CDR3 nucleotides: TGCAGCGTTGCGGCCATCGGGGGACAAAATGAGCAGTTCTTC. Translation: CSVAAIGGQNEQFF.